This T cell receptor (beta chain) appears in the sequencing data of a study of shared clonotypes between healthy human individuals. Cells designated naive CD8 were CD45RO-negative and were positively selected for CCR7, with terminally differentiated effector memory CD45RA+ cells excluded. The protocol was immunoSEQ multiplex PCR, while the TCRdb copy is restricted to in-frame clones and leaves out a portion. The sample lists more than 2 million clones, roughly 94% occurring once. This CDR3 region has 12 residues. The V and J ends lost 4 bases and 10 bases respectively, with 12 bases between them. CDR1 and CDR2 (germline): SGDLS, YYNGEE.

Sequences were obtained from naive CD8+ T cells sorted from blood. This chain connects TRBV9 to TRBJ2-1; possible D gene TRBD2, 5 bases. The clonotype comes from a man younger than 30 in good health. As DNA, the CDR3 is TGTGCCAGCAGCACGCCTAGCATCGAGCAGTTCTTC. It codes for CASSTPSIEQFF.